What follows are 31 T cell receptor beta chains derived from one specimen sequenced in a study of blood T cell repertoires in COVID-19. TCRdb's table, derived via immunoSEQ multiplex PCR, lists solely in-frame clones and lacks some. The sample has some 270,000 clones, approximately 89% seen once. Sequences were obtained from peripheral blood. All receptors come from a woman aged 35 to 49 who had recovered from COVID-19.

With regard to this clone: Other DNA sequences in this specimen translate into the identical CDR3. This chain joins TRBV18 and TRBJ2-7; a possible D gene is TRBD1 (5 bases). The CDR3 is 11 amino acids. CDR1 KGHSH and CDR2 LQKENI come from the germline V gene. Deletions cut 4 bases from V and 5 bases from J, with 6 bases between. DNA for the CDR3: TGTGCCAGCTCACAGGGGAACGAGCAGTACGTC. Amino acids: CASSQGNEQYV.

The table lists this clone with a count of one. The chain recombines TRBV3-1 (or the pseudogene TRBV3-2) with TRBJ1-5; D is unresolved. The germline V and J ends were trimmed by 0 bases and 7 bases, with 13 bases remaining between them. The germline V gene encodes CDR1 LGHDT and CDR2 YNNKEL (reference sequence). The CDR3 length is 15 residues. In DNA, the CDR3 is TGTGCCAGCAGCCAAGATCTAACCGGAGGCCAGCCCCAGCATTTT. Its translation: CASSQDLTGGQPQHF.

In DNA form, the CDR3 reads TGTGCCAGCAGTTTCACAGGGGATGGCGAGCAGTACGTC. Protein: CASSFTGDGEQYV. The rearrangement joins TRBV12-3 or TRBV12-4 to TRBJ2-7; TRBD1 matches 7 bases. The CDR3 consists of 13 residues. V was clipped by 3 bases and J by 6 bases; unmatched bases: 5.

The CDR3 loop reads CASSLRGQGASGNSPLHF. CDR3 bases: TGCGCCAGCAGCTTGAGGGGGCAGGGGGCATCGGGGAATTCACCCCTCCACTTT. The chain recombines TRBV5-1 with TRBJ1-6, with 8 bases fitting TRBD1. The CDR3 has 18 residues. Germline CDR1 reads SGHRS; CDR2 reads YFSETQ. With 1 base clipped from V and 7 bases from J, the junction kept 13 bases outside the gene matches.

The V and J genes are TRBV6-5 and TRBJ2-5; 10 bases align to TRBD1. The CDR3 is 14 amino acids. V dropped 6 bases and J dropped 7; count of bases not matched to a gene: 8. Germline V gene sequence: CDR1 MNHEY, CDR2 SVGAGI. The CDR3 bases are TGTGCCAGCAGGAATTCCGGGACAGGGGCGACCCAGTACTTC. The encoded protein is CASRNSGTGATQYF.

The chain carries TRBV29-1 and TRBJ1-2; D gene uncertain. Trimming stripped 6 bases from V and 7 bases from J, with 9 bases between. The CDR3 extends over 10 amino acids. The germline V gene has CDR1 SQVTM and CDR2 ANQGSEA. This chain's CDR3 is CSVALGGYTF. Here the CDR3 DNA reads TGCAGCGTAGCCCTAGGTGGCTACACCTTC. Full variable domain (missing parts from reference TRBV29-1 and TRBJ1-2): SAVISQKPSRDICQRGTSLTIQCQVDSQVTMMFWYRQQPGQSLTLIATANQGSEATYESGFVIDKFPISRPNLTFSTLTVSNMSPEDSSIYLCSVALGGYTFGSGTRLTVV.

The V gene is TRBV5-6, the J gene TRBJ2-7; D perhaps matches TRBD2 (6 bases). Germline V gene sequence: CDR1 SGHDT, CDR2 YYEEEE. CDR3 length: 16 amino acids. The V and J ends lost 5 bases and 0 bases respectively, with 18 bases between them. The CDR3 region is CASRPWQRVSSYEQYV. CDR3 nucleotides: TGTGCCAGCAGGCCGTGGCAGCGGGTCAGCTCCTACGAGCAGTACGTC.

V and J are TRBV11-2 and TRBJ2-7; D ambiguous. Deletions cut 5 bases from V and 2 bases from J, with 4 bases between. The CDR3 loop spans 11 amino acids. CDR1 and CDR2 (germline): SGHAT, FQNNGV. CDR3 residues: CASSTTYEQYF. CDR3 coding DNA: TGTGCCAGCAGCACAACCTACGAGCAGTACTTC.

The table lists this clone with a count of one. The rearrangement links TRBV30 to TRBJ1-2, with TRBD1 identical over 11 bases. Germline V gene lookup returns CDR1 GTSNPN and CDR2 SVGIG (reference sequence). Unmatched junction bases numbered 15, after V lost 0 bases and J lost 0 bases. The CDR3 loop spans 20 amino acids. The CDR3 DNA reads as TGTGCCTGGAGTGTGACTTATCGGCCGGGACAGGGGGGAACTAACTATGGCTACACCTTC. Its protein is CAWSVTYRPGQGGTNYGYTF. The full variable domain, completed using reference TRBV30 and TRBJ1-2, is SQTIHQWPATLVQPVGSPLSLECTVEGTSNPNLYWYRQAAGRGLQLLFYSVGIGQISSEVPQNLSASRPQDRQFILSSKKLLLSDSGFYLCAWSVTYRPGQGGTNYGYTFGSGTRLTVV.

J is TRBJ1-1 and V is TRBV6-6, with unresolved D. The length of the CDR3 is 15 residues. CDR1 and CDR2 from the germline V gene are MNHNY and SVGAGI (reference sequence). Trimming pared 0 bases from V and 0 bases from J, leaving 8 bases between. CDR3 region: CASSYSATMNTEAFF. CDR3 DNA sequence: TGTGCCAGCAGTTACTCGGCCACAATGAACACTGAAGCTTTCTTT.

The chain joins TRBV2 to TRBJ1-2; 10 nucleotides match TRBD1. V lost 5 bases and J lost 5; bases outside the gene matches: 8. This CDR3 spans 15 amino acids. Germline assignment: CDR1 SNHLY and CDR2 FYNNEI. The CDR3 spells CASSLTGGEEYGYTF. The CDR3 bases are TGTGCCAGCAGTCTGACAGGGGGCGAGGAATATGGCTACACCTTC.

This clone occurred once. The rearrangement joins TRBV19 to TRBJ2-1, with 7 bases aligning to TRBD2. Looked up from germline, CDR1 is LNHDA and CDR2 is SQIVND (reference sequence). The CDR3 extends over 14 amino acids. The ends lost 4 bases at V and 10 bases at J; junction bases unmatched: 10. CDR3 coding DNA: TGTGCCAGTAGTAGCAGCGGGAAAAACGACGAGCAGTTCTTC. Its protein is CASSSSGKNDEQFF. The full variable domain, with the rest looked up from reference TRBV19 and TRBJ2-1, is DGGITQSPKYLFRKEGQNVTLSCEQNLNHDAMYWYRQDPGQGLRLIYYSQIVNDFQKGDIAEGYSVSREKKESFPLTVTSAQKNPTAFYLCASSSSGKNDEQFFGPGTRLTVL.

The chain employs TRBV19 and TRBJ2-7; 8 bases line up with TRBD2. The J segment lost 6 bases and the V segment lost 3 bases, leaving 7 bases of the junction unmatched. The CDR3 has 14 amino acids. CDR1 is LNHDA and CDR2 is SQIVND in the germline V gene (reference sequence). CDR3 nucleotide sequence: TGTGCCAGTAGTATTTTGGGGACTAGTCCCGAGCAGTACTTC. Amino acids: CASSILGTSPEQYF. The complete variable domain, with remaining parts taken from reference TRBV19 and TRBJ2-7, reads DGGITQSPKYLFRKEGQNVTLSCEQNLNHDAMYWYRQDPGQGLRLIYYSQIVNDFQKGDIAEGYSVSREKKESFPLTVTSAQKNPTAFYLCASSILGTSPEQYFGPGTRLTVT.

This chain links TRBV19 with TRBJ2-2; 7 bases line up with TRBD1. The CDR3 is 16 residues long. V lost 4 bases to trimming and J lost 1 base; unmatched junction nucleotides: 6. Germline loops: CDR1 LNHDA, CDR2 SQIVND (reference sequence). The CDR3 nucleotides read TGTGCCAGTAGTAAACAGGGGCCGCGGAACACCGGGGAGCTGTTTTTT. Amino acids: CASSKQGPRNTGELFF.

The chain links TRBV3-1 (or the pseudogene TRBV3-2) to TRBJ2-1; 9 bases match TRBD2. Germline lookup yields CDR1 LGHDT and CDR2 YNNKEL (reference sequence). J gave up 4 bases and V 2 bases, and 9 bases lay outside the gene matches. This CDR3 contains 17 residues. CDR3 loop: CASSQWGIAGAYNEQFF. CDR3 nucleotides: TGTGCCAGCAGCCAATGGGGGATAGCGGGAGCGTACAATGAGCAGTTCTTC.

Written as DNA, the CDR3 is TGTGCCAGTAGTGACAGGGGGCACCATGGCTACACCTTC. It specifies CASSDRGHHGYTF. V gene TRBV19 combines with J gene TRBJ1-2; TRBD1 aligns across 10 bases. The germline V gene encodes CDR1 LNHDA and CDR2 SQIVND (reference sequence). The J segment lost 6 bases and the V segment lost 5 bases, leaving 3 bases of the junction unmatched. The CDR3 sequence is 13 residues long. Complete variable domain (other parts from reference TRBV19 and TRBJ1-2): DGGITQSPKYLFRKEGQNVTLSCEQNLNHDAMYWYRQDPGQGLRLIYYSQIVNDFQKGDIAEGYSVSREKKESFPLTVTSAQKNPTAFYLCASSDRGHHGYTFGSGTRLTVV.

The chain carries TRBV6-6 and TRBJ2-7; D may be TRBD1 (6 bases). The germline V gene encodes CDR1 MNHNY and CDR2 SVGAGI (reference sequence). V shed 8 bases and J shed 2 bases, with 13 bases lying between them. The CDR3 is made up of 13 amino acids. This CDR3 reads CASRKGDPYEQYV. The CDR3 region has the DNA TGTGCCAGCCGAAAGGGGGACCCCTACGAGCAGTACGTC.

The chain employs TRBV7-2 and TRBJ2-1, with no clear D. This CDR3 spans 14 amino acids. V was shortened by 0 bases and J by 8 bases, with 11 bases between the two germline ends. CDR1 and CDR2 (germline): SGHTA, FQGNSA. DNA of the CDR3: TGTGCCAGCAGCTTAGCGGCCGCGGAATATGAGCAGTTCTTC. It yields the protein CASSLAAAEYEQFF.

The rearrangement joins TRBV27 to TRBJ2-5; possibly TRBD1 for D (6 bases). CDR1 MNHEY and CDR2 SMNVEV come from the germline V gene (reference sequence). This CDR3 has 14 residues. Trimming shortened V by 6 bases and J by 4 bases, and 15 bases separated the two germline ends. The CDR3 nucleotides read TGTGCCAGCAGCCTTTACAGGGTCTCAGAGACCCAGTACTTC. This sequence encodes CASSLYRVSETQYF.

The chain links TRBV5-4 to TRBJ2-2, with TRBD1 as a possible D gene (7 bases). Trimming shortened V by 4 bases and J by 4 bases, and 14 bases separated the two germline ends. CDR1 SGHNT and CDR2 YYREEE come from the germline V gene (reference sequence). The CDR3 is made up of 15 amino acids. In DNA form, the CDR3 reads TGTGCCAGCAGCACGACAGGGCGGGGCACCGGGGAGCTGTTTTTT. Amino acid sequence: CASSTTGRGTGELFF.

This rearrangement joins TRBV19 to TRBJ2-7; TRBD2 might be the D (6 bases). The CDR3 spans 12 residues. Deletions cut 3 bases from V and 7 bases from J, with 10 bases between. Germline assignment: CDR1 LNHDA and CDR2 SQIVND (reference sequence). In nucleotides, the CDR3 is TGTGCCAGTAGTATCGCGGGACGGGAGCAGTACTTC. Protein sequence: CASSIAGREQYF.

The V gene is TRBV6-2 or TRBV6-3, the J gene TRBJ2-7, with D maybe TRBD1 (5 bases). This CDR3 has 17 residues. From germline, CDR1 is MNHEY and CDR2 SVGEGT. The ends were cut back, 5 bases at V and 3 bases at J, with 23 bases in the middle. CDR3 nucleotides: TGTGCCAGCAGTGGAAGCTCAGGGCCTTCGACCGACTACGAGCAGTACGTC. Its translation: CASSGSSGPSTDYEQYV.

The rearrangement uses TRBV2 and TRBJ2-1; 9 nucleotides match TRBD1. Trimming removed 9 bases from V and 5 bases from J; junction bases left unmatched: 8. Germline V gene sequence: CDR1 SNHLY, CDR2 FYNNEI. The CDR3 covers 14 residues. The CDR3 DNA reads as TGTGCCAGTCAAGACAGGGGGTTCGACAATGAGCAGTTCTTC. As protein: CASQDRGFDNEQFF. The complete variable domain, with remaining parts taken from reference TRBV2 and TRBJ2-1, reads EPEVTQTPSHQVTQMGQEVILRCVPISNHLYFYWYRQILGQKVEFLVSFYNNEISEKSEIFDDQFSVERPDGSNFTLKIRSTKLEDSAMYFCASQDRGFDNEQFFGPGTRLTVL.

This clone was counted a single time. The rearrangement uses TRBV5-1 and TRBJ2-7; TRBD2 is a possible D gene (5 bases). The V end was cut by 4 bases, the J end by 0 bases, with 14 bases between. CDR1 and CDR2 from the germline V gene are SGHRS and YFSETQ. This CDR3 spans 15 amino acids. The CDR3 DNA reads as TGCGCCAGCAGCCAATCTCCGGGGTCCTCCTACGAGCAGTACTTC. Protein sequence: CASSQSPGSSYEQYF.

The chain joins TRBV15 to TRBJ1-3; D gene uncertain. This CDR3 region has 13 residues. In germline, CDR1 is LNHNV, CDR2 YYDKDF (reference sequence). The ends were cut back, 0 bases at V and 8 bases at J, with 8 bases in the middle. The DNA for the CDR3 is TGTGCCACCAGCAGAGATCTAAGAGACACCATATATTTT. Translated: CATSRDLRDTIYF.

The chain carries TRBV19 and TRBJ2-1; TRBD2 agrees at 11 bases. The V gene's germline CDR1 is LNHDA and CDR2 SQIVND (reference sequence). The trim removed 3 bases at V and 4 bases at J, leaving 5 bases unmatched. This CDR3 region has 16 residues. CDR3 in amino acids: CASSMAGTSGYNEQFF. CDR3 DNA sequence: TGTGCCAGTAGTATGGCCGGGACTAGCGGATACAATGAGCAGTTCTTC.

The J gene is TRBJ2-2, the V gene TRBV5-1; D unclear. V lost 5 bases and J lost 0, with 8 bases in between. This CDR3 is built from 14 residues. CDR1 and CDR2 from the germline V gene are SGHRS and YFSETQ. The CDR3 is CASSYTANTGELFF. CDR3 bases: TGCGCCAGCAGTTATACAGCGAACACCGGGGAGCTGTTTTTT.

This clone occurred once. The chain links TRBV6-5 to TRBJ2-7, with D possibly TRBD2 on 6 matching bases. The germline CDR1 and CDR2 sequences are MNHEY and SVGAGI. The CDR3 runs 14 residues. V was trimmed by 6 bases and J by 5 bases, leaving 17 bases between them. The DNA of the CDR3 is TGTGCCAGCAGGCGGGACCTCGCAGCCCACGAGCAGTACTTC. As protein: CASRRDLAAHEQYF.

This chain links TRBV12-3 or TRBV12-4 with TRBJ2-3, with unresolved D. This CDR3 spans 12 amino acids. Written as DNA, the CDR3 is TGTGCTTCCTTGGCCAACACAGATACGCAGTATTTT. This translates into CASLANTDTQYF.

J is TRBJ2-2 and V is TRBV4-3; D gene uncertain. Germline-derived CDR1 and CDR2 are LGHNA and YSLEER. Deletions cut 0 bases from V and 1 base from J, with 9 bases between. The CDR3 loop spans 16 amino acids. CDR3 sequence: CASSQDRPGNTGELFF. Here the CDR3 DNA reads TGCGCCAGCAGCCAAGACCGTCCAGGGAACACCGGGGAGCTGTTTTTT.

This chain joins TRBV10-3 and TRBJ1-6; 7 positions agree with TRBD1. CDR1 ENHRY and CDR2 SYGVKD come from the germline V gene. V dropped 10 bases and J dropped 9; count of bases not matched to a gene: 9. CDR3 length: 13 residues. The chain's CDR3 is CATHQGGRSPLHF. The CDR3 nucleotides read TGTGCCACTCACCAGGGGGGCCGTTCACCCCTCCACTTT.